This is a list of T cell receptor beta chains from one sample in a study of cytomegalovirus exposure and HLA in healthy donors. Method: immunoSEQ multiplex PCR; TCRdb's copy keeps in-frame clones and lacks some. The top ten hold more than 6% of the sample, which has about 190,000 clones, 80% to 85% seen once. Material for sequencing was PBMCs. The receptors were sampled from a middle-aged man in good health and CMV-seropositive. The CDR3 runs from the conserved cysteine through the conserved F or W. The D gene is left open where the match is weak. A clone size is listed for some rows: how often the clone was seen (once, few, many), or a class if it is expanded.

J gene | D gene | clone size | V gene | CDR3 protein | CDR3 DNA
TRBJ1-1 | TRBD1 | . | TRBV7-2 | CASSLTGGRNTEAFF | TGTGCCAGCAGCTTAACAGGGGGCCGGAACACTGAAGCTTTCTTT
TRBJ2-5 | TRBD2 | . | TRBV7-2 | CASSLGLAGPRGGETQYF | TGTGCCAGCAGCTTAGGGCTAGCGGGACCAAGGGGGGGCGAGACCCAGTACTTC
TRBJ2-3 | . | . | TRBV7-9 | CASKEAKSTDTQYF | TGTGCCAGCAAGGAGGCAAAGTCCACAGATACGCAGTATTTT
TRBJ2-7 | . | few | TRBV29-1 | CSVDTRTNPYEQYF | TGCAGCGTCGACACTAGGACGAATCCCTACGAGCAGTACTTC
TRBJ1-2 | . | once | TRBV11-2 | CASSPIRNTNYGYTF | TGTGCCAGCAGCCCCATCCGAAACACTAACTATGGCTACACCTTC
TRBJ2-7 | . | . | TRBV19 | CASSKQGGPYEQYF | TGTGCCAGTAGTAAACAGGGGGGGCCCTACGAGCAGTACTTC
TRBJ2-5 | TRBD2 | . | TRBV23-1 | CASSHKRGAGETQYF | TGCGCCAGCAGCCATAAGCGGGGGGCTGGAGAGACCCAGTACTTC
TRBJ2-2 | TRBD1 | . | TRBV10-1 | CATYPFGQGDTGELFF | TGCGCCACCTATCCGTTCGGACAGGGAGACACCGGGGAGCTGTTTTTT
TRBJ2-1 | TRBD1 | . | TRBV7-2 | CASSKQGGSYNEQFF | TGTGCCAGCAGCAAACAGGGGGGCTCCTACAATGAGCAGTTCTTC
TRBJ2-2 | . | . | TRBV6-5 | CASSNPTYTGELFF | TGTGCCAGCAGTAACCCCACTTACACCGGGGAGCTGTTTTTT
TRBJ1-5 | . | . | TRBV9 | CASSVTESNQPQHF | TGTGCCAGCAGCGTAACAGAGTCTAATCAGCCCCAGCATTTT